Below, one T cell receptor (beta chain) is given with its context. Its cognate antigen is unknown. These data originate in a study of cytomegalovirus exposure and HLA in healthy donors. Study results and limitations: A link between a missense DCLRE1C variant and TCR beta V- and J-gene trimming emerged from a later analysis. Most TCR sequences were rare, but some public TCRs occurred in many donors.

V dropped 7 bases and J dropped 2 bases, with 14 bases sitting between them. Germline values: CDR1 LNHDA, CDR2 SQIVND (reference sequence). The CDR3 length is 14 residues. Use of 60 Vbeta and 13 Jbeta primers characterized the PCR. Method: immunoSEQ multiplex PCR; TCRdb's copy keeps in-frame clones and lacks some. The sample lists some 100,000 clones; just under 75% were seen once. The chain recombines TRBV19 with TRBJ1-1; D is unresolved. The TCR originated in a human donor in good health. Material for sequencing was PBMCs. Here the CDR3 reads CASTSGVGNTEAFF. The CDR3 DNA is TGTGCCAGTACCTCCGGGGTGGGAAACACTGAAGCTTTCTTT.